This is a list of T cell receptor beta chains from one sample in a study of T cells in localized non-small cell lung cancer. Sequenced by immunoSEQ multiplex PCR; TCRdb stores in-frame clones only, minus some. The table has 1,500 or so clones, approximately 20% seen once; the top ten hold about 11%. The material was lung tumor tissue, obtained before any cancer treatment. These receptors came from a male donor at least 60 years old with stage I lung adenocarcinoma. Each CDR3 is given with its conserved first and last residue. Each record gives: J gene, clone size, V gene, CDR3 length, D gene, CDR3 DNA, CDR3 protein. D genes are given only for firm matches. Some rows have no size entry. The others give once, few or many, or a class for an expanded clone.

>TRBJ2-1|medium-sized|TRBV11-3|17|TRBD2
TGTGCCAGCAGCCCCGGGACTAGCGGAGGGATGGGGGATGAGCAGTTCTTC
CASSPGTSGGMGDEQFF
>TRBJ2-2|few|TRBV28|14|-
TGTGGCAGCGGTAGGCTAGCGAACACCGGGGAGCTGTTTTTT
CGSGRLANTGELFF
>TRBJ1-5|few|TRBV11-3|16|-
TGTGCCAGCAGCTTGGCGGCGGTGAATAGCAATCAGCCCCAGCATTTT
CASSLAAVNSNQPQHF
>TRBJ2-1|-|TRBV5-1|15|TRBD2
TGCGCCAGCAGCGTGCCTAGCGGGTGGTACAATGAGCAGTTCTTC
CASSVPSGWYNEQFF
>TRBJ2-3|few|TRBV4-1|16|-
TGCGCCAGCAGCCAAGATGGCCTAGCAAAGGCAGATACGCAGTATTTT
CASSQDGLAKADTQYF
>TRBJ2-1|-|TRBV11-3|14|-
TGTGCCAGCAGCCAAAGGAGGGGATACAATGAGCAGTTCTTC
CASSQRRGYNEQFF
>TRBJ1-2|few|TRBV6-8|16|TRBD1
TGTGCCAGCAGATCCAGGAGAAGACAGGGGGGCTATGGCTACACCTTC
CASRSRRRQGGYGYTF
>TRBJ2-5|-|TRBV28|16|TRBD1
TGTGCCAGCAGTTTTTCACCGGGACAGGCTTTGGAGACCCAGTACTTC
CASSFSPGQALETQYF
>TRBJ2-3|-|TRBV11-3|15|TRBD2
TGTGCCAGCAGCCTCTGGCGGGGGAGCACAGATACGCAGTATTTT
CASSLWRGSTDTQYF
>TRBJ1-1|few|TRBV6-8|13|-
TGTGCCAGCAGTTACGGGGGGGACACTGAAGCTTTCTTT
CASSYGGDTEAFF
>TRBJ2-2|-|TRBV19|15|TRBD2
TGTGCCAGTACCCGACTAGCGGGAGATCCCGGGGAGCTGTTTTTT
CASTRLAGDPGELFF
>TRBJ1-1|medium-sized|TRBV11-3|15|-
TGTGCCAGCATGCCCCGAGGAGGGTTAAACACTGAAGCTTTCTTT
CASMPRGGLNTEAFF
>TRBJ2-3|few|TRBV6-8|15|TRBD1
TGTGCCATCAGTAAAACGGGACAGAGCACAGATACGCAGTATTTT
CAISKTGQSTDTQYF
>TRBJ2-7|once|TRBV18|12|-
TGTGCCAGCTCACCCGGCCTACCGCCGTGGGACTTC
CASSPGLPPWDF
>TRBJ2-2|few|TRBV11-3|16|TRBD2
TGTGCCAGCAGCCCTCGACTAGGGGAGGGCACCGGGGAGCTGTTTTTT
CASSPRLGEGTGELFF
>TRBJ1-5|-|TRBV15|15|-
TGTGCCACCAGCAGAGATAATTCCAGGGGAGTAGCCCAGCATTTT
CATSRDNSRGVAQHF
>TRBJ2-5|-|TRBV11-3|16|TRBD2
TGTGCCAGCAGCTATACATTCAGCGGGGAGCAAGAGACCCAGTACTTC
CASSYTFSGEQETQYF
>TRBJ2-1|-|TRBV7-5|20|-
TGTGCCAGCAGCTTGTACTGGCTAGCGGGAGGGTATAGCTCCTACAATGAGCAGTTCTTC
CASSLYWLAGGYSSYNEQFF
>TRBJ1-4|-|TRBV6-8|15|-
TGTGCCAGCAGTTACTCGGGGGGCAAAGTTGAAAAACTGTTTTTT
CASSYSGGKVEKLFF
>TRBJ1-2|-|TRBV15|14|-
TGTGCCACCAGCAGGGATGGACAGAACTATGGCTACACCTTC
CATSRDGQNYGYTF
>TRBJ2-1|-|TRBV6-8|19|TRBD2
TGTGCCAGCACCCCGGGACTAGCGGGAGGCATAGCCCAGGGCGGTGAGCAGTTCTTC
CASTPGLAGGIAQGGEQFF
>TRBJ2-2|-|TRBV23-1|14|-
TGCGCCAGCAGTCCCTCAGGGGACACCGGGGAGCTGTTTTTT
CASSPSGDTGELFF
>TRBJ1-5|-|TRBV9|15|-
TGTGCCAGCAGCCCCGAGGGGGTGGCATACCAGCCCCAGCATTTT
CASSPEGVAYQPQHF
>TRBJ1-1|once|TRBV5-1|15|-
TGCGCCAGCAGCTTGTTGGGCAGCGGGAACACTGAAGCTTTCTTT
CASSLLGSGNTEAFF
>TRBJ2-3|-|TRBV6-8|17|TRBD2
TGTGCCATCAGTTCCCGGGGTAGCGGGAGGAGCGCAGATACGCAGTATTTT
CAISSRGSGRSADTQYF
>TRBJ2-5|few|TRBV18|12|-
TGTGCCAGCTCACAAGACCAAGAGACCCAGTACTTC
CASSQDQETQYF
>TRBJ1-4|few|TRBV7-7|16|TRBD1
TGTGCCAGCAGCTCTACGCCGGGACAGCAAAATGAAAAACTGTTTTTT
CASSSTPGQQNEKLFF
>TRBJ2-2|-|TRBV9|16|-
TGTGCCAGCAGATTTGGGCAGGATCTTAACACCGGGGAGCTGTTTTTT
CASRFGQDLNTGELFF
>TRBJ2-5|-|TRBV29-1|12|-
TGCAGCGCCGGTCGACTGAGGGAGGCCCAGTACTTC
CSAGRLREAQYF
>TRBJ2-1|-|TRBV9|16|-
TGTGCCAGCAGTTCGGGCGGGAGAGGGGGCGATGATGAGCAGTTCTTC
CASSSGGRGGDDEQFF